A selection of T cell receptor beta chains follows, all from one sample in a study of cytomegalovirus exposure and HLA in healthy donors. Here immunoSEQ multiplex PCR was the method, and the copy in TCRdb shows in-frame clones only, minus some. In all, the sample yields 100,000 to 150,000 clones. The sequenced material came from PBMCs. These receptors were taken from a man between 18 and 35 years old in good health and CMV-seronegative. The CDR3 runs from the conserved cysteine through the conserved F or W. D genes are given only for firm matches.

>TRBJ2-5|-|TRBV29-1
CSVPPNGSEETQYF
TGCAGCGTGCCCCCTAATGGTAGCGAAGAGACCCAGTACTTC
>TRBJ2-7|-|TRBV7-2
CASSFSPVLSYEQYF
TGTGCCAGCAGCTTCTCGCCGGTCCTTTCCTACGAGCAGTACTTC
>TRBJ1-1|-|TRBV5-1
CASSAARNTEAFF
TGCGCCAGCAGCGCGGCGAGGAACACTGAAGCTTTCTTT
>TRBJ1-2|-|TRBV10-3
CAISELRGGRGYTF
TGTGCCATCAGTGAATTGCGGGGAGGAAGGGGCTACACCTTC
>TRBJ2-2|-|TRBV5-1
CASSLKVTGNTGELFF
TGCGCCAGCAGCTTAAAAGTAACCGGGAACACCGGGGAGCTGTTTTTT
>TRBJ2-1|TRBD2|TRBV5-1
CASSLGLRGTRPNEQFF
TGCGCCAGCAGCTTGGGGCTAAGGGGGACTAGGCCCAATGAGCAGTTCTTC
>TRBJ2-3|-|TRBV30
CAWSLTTASTDTQYF
TGTGCCTGGAGTTTAACGACAGCTAGCACAGATACGCAGTATTTT
>TRBJ2-1|-|TRBV11-2
CASSSPRQKTSYNEQFF
TGTGCCAGCAGCTCCCCCAGACAGAAAACATCTTACAATGAGCAGTTCTTC
>TRBJ1-5|-|TRBV6-1
CASSEEAGSNQPQHF
TGTGCCAGCAGTGAAGAGGCGGGGTCTAATCAGCCCCAGCATTTT
>TRBJ2-1|TRBD2|TRBV5-1
CASSPGGAGGGEQFF
TGCGCCAGCAGCCCCGGGGGAGCGGGGGGGGGCGAGCAGTTCTTC
>TRBJ1-1|-|TRBV28
CASTPGLYTEAFF
TGTGCCAGCACCCCCGGACTTTACACTGAAGCTTTCTTT
>TRBJ2-6|-|TRBV6-5
CASRGSSGANVLTF
TGTGCCAGTCGCGGTTCGTCTGGGGCCAACGTCCTGACTTTC
>TRBJ1-1|TRBD1|TRBV28
CASRDRERTMNTEAFF
TGTGCCAGCCGGGACAGGGAAAGGACCATGAACACTGAAGCTTTCTTT
>TRBJ2-3|-|TRBV9
CASSPFSDTQYF
TGTGCCAGCAGCCCCTTCTCAGATACGCAGTATTTT
>TRBJ1-1|TRBD1|TRBV5-1
CASSGRTGPILTEAFF
TGCGCCAGCAGCGGAAGGACAGGTCCCATTCTTACTGAAGCTTTCTTT
>TRBJ1-2|-|TRBV28
CASSLVQDGHGYTF
TGTGCCAGCAGTTTGGTACAGGATGGTCATGGCTACACCTTC
>TRBJ1-5|-|TRBV5-5
CASSVQGLQPQHF
TGTGCCAGCAGCGTTCAGGGACTTCAGCCCCAGCATTTT
>TRBJ1-4|-|TRBV29-1
CSVERILGDTNEKLFF
TGCAGCGTTGAACGAATCCTAGGGGATACTAATGAAAAACTGTTTTTT
>TRBJ2-5|-|TRBV4-2
CASSLFSRGQETQYF
TGTGCCAGCAGCCTCTTTTCGCGCGGGCAAGAGACCCAGTACTTC
>TRBJ2-2|TRBD2|TRBV5-4
CASSSRLAGDTGELFF
TGTGCCAGCAGCTCACGACTAGCGGGGGACACCGGGGAGCTGTTTTTT
>TRBJ2-7|-|TRBV20-1
CSARDLYEQYF
TGCAGTGCTAGAGATCTTTACGAGCAGTACTTC
>TRBJ2-1|TRBD2|TRBV6-4
CASSVMREREQFF
TGTGCCAGCAGTGTCATGCGGGAGCGCGAGCAGTTCTTC
>TRBJ1-1|TRBD1|TRBV7-3
CASSLTGLATEAFF
TGTGCCAGCAGCCTGACAGGGCTGGCCACTGAAGCTTTCTTT
>TRBJ1-5|-|TRBV29-1
CSAQVGGNQPQHF
TGCAGCGCGCAGGTCGGCGGCAATCAGCCCCAGCATTTT
>TRBJ1-2|-|TRBV10-3
CAISESNGQRGYTF
TGTGCCATCAGTGAGTCGAATGGACAGAGAGGCTACACCTTC
>TRBJ2-7|TRBD2|TRBV19
CASSSYRRGAYEQYF
TGTGCCAGTAGTTCTTACCGTCGGGGGGCCTACGAGCAGTACTTC
>TRBJ2-2|-|TRBV5-4
CASSLASDTGELFF
TGTGCCAGCAGCTTGGCCTCGGACACCGGGGAGCTGTTTTTT
>TRBJ1-5|-|TRBV27
CASSQTGQPQVSNQPQHF
TGTGCCAGCAGCCAAACCGGACAGCCGCAAGTTAGCAATCAGCCCCAGCATTTT
>TRBJ2-2|TRBD2|TRBV5-1
CASSLLAGDGTGELFF
TGCGCCAGCAGCTTACTAGCGGGAGATGGAACCGGGGAGCTGTTTTTT
>TRBJ2-7|-|TRBV4-3
CASSQEVAAGATYEQYF
TGCGCCAGCAGCCAAGAAGTGGCGGCAGGGGCCACCTACGAGCAGTACTTC
>TRBJ1-2|-|TRBV18
CASSPERVGYTF
TGTGCCAGCTCACCCGAGAGGGTTGGCTACACCTTC
>TRBJ1-2|TRBD1|TRBV7-2
CASSSLSGTGDGYTF
TGTGCCAGCAGCTCCCTCTCCGGGACAGGGGATGGCTACACCTTC
>TRBJ2-2|-|TRBV21-1
CASSKAGRGDPGELFF
TGTGCCAGCAGCAAAGCGGGTCGGGGGGATCCCGGGGAGCTGTTTTTT
>TRBJ2-1|TRBD2|TRBV5-4
CASSDTSGLYNEQFF
TGTGCCAGCAGCGATACTAGCGGGCTTTACAATGAGCAGTTCTTC
>TRBJ1-5|-|TRBV27
CASRQGSQPQHF
TGTGCCAGCAGGCAGGGCAGTCAGCCCCAGCATTTT
>TRBJ2-3|-|TRBV7-3
CASSLTPSESTDTQYF
TGTGCCAGCAGCTTAACGCCTAGCGAGAGCACAGATACGCAGTATTTT
>TRBJ2-1|TRBD1|TRBV9
CASSITGGPASYNEQFF
TGTGCCAGCAGCATTACAGGGGGCCCCGCGTCCTACAATGAGCAGTTCTTC
>TRBJ2-1|-|TRBV6-4
CASSETDDNEQFF
TGTGCCAGCAGTGAAACAGATGACAATGAGCAGTTCTTC
>TRBJ2-3|TRBD1|TRBV7-3
CASSFGAGTGGADTQYF
TGTGCCAGCAGCTTTGGGGCGGGGACAGGGGGCGCAGATACGCAGTATTTT
>TRBJ1-1|-|TRBV29-1
CSAAGDAVNTEAFF
TGCAGCGCCGCGGGGGATGCTGTGAACACTGAAGCTTTCTTT
>TRBJ2-7|TRBD1|TRBV5-4
CASSRDRGEEQYF
TGTGCCAGCAGCCGGGACAGGGGAGAGGAGCAGTACTTC
>TRBJ1-3|-|TRBV5-5
CASRGGGSGNTIYF
TGTGCCAGCAGGGGCGGGGGCTCTGGAAACACCATATATTTT
>TRBJ2-3|-|TRBV12-5
CASGLQGFTDTQYF
TGTGCTAGTGGCCTGCAGGGCTTCACAGATACGCAGTATTTT
>TRBJ2-5|TRBD1|TRBV28
CASMPTGGEETQYF
TGTGCCAGCATGCCTACAGGGGGAGAAGAGACCCAGTACTTC